This is a list of T cell receptor beta chains from one sample in a study of cytomegalovirus exposure and HLA in healthy donors. This table comes from immunoSEQ multiplex PCR, and its TCRdb copy is limited to in-frame clones, with some not included. Recorded here are more than 90,000 clones; the top ten clones represent 3.7%. The sequencing input was PBMCs. Receptors were obtained from a man between 25 and 39 years old in good health and CMV-seronegative. The CDR3 runs from the conserved cysteine through the conserved F or W. A D gene is named only where the DNA matches it firmly.

V gene	J gene	D gene	CDR3 protein	CDR3 DNA
TRBV7-9	TRBJ1-5	.	CASTVSGTPWPQHF	TGTGCCAGCACCGTGTCCGGGACACCCTGGCCCCAGCATTTT
TRBV5-1	TRBJ2-7	.	CASSNSAGGYEQYF	TGCGCCAGCAGCAACTCGGCAGGAGGCTACGAGCAGTACTTC
TRBV5-6	TRBJ2-6	.	CASTLRGLPSGANVLTF	TGTGCCAGCACCTTGAGGGGATTACCGTCTGGGGCCAACGTCCTGACTTTC
TRBV27	TRBJ1-6	.	CASSQRWRDNSPLHF	TGTGCCAGCAGCCAACGTTGGAGGGATAATTCACCCCTCCACTTT
TRBV13	TRBJ2-7	TRBD2	CASSPGPLAGASTYEQYF	TGTGCCAGCAGCCCAGGTCCACTAGCGGGGGCCTCAACCTACGAGCAGTACTTC
TRBV7-9	TRBJ2-1	.	CASSPGTNEQFF	TGTGCCAGCAGCCCGGGGACAAATGAGCAGTTCTTC
TRBV25-1	TRBJ2-7	.	CASSERQIPYEQYF	TGTGCCAGCAGTGAGCGACAGATCCCCTACGAGCAGTACTTC
TRBV5-4	TRBJ1-1	.	CASSPATGGRAEAFF	TGTGCCAGCAGCCCGGCCACAGGCGGAAGGGCTGAAGCTTTCTTT
TRBV5-5	TRBJ1-3	.	CASSFTGSFSGNTIYF	TGTGCCAGCAGCTTTACAGGCTCCTTCTCTGGAAACACCATATATTTT
TRBV12-5	TRBJ1-5	.	CASGLEPDSPQHF	TGTGCTAGTGGTTTGGAGCCTGACTCACCCCAGCATTTT
TRBV7-2	TRBJ2-5	TRBD2	CASSLNSGGAGETQYF	TGTGCCAGCAGCTTAAATAGCGGGGGGGCGGGGGAGACCCAGTACTTC
TRBV5-4	TRBJ2-7	TRBD2	CASSKGLAGVSYEQYF	TGTGCCAGCAGCAAGGGACTAGCGGGGGTATCCTACGAGCAGTACTTC
TRBV6-5	TRBJ2-1	.	CASSPEGVSYNEQFF	TGTGCCAGCAGCCCCGAGGGGGTCTCCTACAATGAGCAGTTCTTC
TRBV23-1	TRBJ2-2	TRBD1	CASSARQGKNTGELFF	TGCGCCAGCAGTGCCCGACAGGGGAAGAACACCGGGGAGCTGTTTTTT
TRBV19	TRBJ1-2	.	CASSPNSRGNYGYTF	TGTGCCAGTAGTCCGAACTCTAGGGGCAACTATGGCTACACCTTC
TRBV6-5	TRBJ2-1	.	CASRFRTTYNEQFF	TGTGCCAGCAGATTTCGGACAACCTACAATGAGCAGTTCTTC
TRBV2	TRBJ1-5	TRBD1	CASGGQANQPQHF	TGTGCCAGCGGGGGACAGGCTAATCAGCCCCAGCATTTT
TRBV15	TRBJ2-7	.	CATSRDRVNEQYF	TGTGCCACCAGCAGAGACAGGGTAAACGAGCAGTACTTC
TRBV5-1	TRBJ1-4	.	CASSSLTGTGEKLFF	TGCGCCAGCAGCTCGCTCACAGGGACGGGGGAAAAACTGTTTTTT
TRBV10-2	TRBJ2-5	.	CASRLGVREETQYF	TGCGCCAGCAGGCTCGGGGTACGAGAAGAGACCCAGTACTTC
TRBV2	TRBJ1-5	.	CASRAPPQPQHF	TGTGCCAGCAGGGCCCCACCTCAGCCCCAGCATTTT
TRBV6-6	TRBJ1-4	.	CATEGTANEKLFF	TGTGCCACGGAGGGGACCGCTAATGAAAAACTGTTTTTT